These 2 T cell receptor beta chains came from one sample sequenced in a study of T cell changes during pregnancy in multiple sclerosis. This table comes from immunoSEQ multiplex PCR, and its TCRdb copy is limited to in-frame clones, with some not included. The table records 85,000 to 120,000 clones, 85% to 95% of them present only once. The sample consisted of peripheral blood, taken after pregnancy. All receptors derive from a female donor with multiple sclerosis, enrolled in a pregnancy study.

The chain has TRBV7-2 and TRBJ1-1; D is ambiguous. The CDR3 has 13 residues. The V end lost 2 bases, the J end lost 0 bases, and 4 bases lay between the germline ends. Germline V gene lookup returns CDR1 SGHTA and CDR2 FQGNSA. The CDR3 here is CASSLYMNTEAFF. DNA of the CDR3: TGTGCCAGCAGCTTATACATGAACACTGAAGCTTTCTTT.

J is TRBJ2-1 and V is TRBV30; TRBD1 matches 9 bases. After removal of 1 base from V and 8 bases from J, the junction contained 6 bases not matched to a gene. CDR1 and CDR2 from the germline V gene are GTSNPN and SVGIG (reference sequence). The CDR3 is 14 residues long. This CDR3 reads CAWSAGTGSYEQFF. CDR3 DNA sequence: TGTGCCTGGAGTGCGGGGACAGGGTCGTATGAGCAGTTCTTC.